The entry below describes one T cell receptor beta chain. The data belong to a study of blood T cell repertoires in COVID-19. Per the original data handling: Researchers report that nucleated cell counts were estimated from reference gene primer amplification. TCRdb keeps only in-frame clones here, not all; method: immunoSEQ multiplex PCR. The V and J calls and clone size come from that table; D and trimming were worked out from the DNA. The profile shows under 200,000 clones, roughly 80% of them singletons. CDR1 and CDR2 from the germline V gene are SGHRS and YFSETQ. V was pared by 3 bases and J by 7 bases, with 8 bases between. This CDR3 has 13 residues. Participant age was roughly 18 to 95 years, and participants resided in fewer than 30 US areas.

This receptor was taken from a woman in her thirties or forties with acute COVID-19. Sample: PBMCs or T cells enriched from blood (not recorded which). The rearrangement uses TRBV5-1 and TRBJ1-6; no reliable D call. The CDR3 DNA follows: TGCGCCAGCAGCTACGACACGAATTCACCCCTCCACTTT. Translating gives CASSYDTNSPLHF.